This paragraph covers one T cell receptor beta chain sequence. No antigen is known for it. These data belong to a study of PD-1 blockade in classical Hodgkin lymphoma. Study observations and caveats: Newly diagnosed patients and complete responders had comparable diversity at baseline. Individuals who commenced nivolumab within less than 1 year of ASCT were excluded. Before treatment, TCR diversity in newly diagnosed patients was reportedly lower than in healthy donors.

Some clones are missing from TCRdb's copy, which holds only in-frame ones; the method was immunoSEQ multiplex PCR. Counted here are more than 75,000 clones, just over 90% occurring once; the ten biggest clones make up roughly 2.1%. The time point here: cycle 4 day 1 (C4D1), after less than 7 weeks of nivolumab. All the patients suffered relapse after autologous stem cell transplantation, and brentuximab vedotin exposure differed. Under best response, outcomes were complete response, partial response or progressive disease. Per the germline V gene, CDR1 is LNHDA and CDR2 is SQIVND (reference sequence). Trimming shortened V by 6 bases and J by 0 bases, and 18 bases separated the two germline ends. CDR3 size: 17 residues.

The input for sequencing was peripheral blood mononuclear cells (PBMCs), taken before the fourth cycle of nivolumab. V gene TRBV19 combines with J gene TRBJ1-5; a possible D gene is TRBD1 (5 bases). The sequence derives from a human donor with classical Hodgkin lymphoma. As DNA, the CDR3 is TGTGCCAGTAGACGGGACGGCACCTCTTATAGCAATCAGCCCCAGCATTTT. Translating gives CASRRDGTSYSNQPQHF.